This TCR beta chain was obtained from a study of blood T cell repertoires in COVID-19. Study information: Sample material is recorded as cDNA or gDNA derived from T cells, B-cell-depleted T cells, or PBMCs.

V lost 6 bases, J lost 8 bases, and 19 bases lay in between. Germline V gene lookup returns CDR1 MGHDK and CDR2 SYGVNS. CDR3 length equals 14 residues. This clone was detected a few times. In the original workflow: The assay estimated nucleated cells by amplifying reference gene primers. Sequenced by immunoSEQ multiplex PCR; TCRdb stores in-frame clones only, minus some. The DNA was the basis for D and trimming; V, J and clone size are from that table. The sample has about 160,000 clones; approximately 90% are singletons. This chain uses TRBV25-1 with TRBJ1-2, with no clear D. The sample comprised peripheral blood. The sequence derives from a man younger than 30 with acute or convalescent COVID-19. CDR3 in amino acids: CASSEGGFGQGYTF. The CDR3 nucleotides read TGTGCCAGCAGCGAGGGCGGGTTCGGCCAGGGCTACACCTTC.